This T cell receptor (beta chain) stems from a study of blood T cell repertoires in COVID-19. Overall study context: PBMCs, B-cell-depleted T cells, or T cells provided the cDNA or gDNA that made up the material.

Germline loops: CDR1 SGDLS, CDR2 YYNGEE. This CDR3 comprises 15 residues. Trimming shortened V by 0 bases and J by 7 bases, and 13 bases separated the two germline ends. TCRdb's table, derived via immunoSEQ multiplex PCR, lists solely in-frame clones and lacks some. Counted here are under 200,000 clones, more than 65% occurring once; the ten biggest clones make up about 2.6%. This clonotype was obtained from a human donor with acute or convalescent COVID-19. The donor label of this sample is uncertain. Sequences were obtained from peripheral blood. This chain links TRBV9 with TRBJ2-2, with TRBD2 as a possible D gene (5 bases). As DNA, the CDR3 is TGTGCCAGCAGCGTAGATCTGGGTCGGGACGGGGAGCTGTTTTTT. Translated: CASSVDLGRDGELFF.